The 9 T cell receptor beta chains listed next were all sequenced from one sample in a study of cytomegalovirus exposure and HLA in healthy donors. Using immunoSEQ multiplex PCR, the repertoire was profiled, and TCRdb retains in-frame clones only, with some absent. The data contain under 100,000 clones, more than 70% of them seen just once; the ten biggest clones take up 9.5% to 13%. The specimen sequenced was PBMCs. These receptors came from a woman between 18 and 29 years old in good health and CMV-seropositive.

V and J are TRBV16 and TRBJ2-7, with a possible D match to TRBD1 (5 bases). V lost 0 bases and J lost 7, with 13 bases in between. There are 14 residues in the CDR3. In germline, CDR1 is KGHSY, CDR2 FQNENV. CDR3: CASSQSRQGREQYF. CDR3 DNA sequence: TGTGCCAGCAGCCAATCGAGGCAGGGTCGGGAGCAGTACTTC.

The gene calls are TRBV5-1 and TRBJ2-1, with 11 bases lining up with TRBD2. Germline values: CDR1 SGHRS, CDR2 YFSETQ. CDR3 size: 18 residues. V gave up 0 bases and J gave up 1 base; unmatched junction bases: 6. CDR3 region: CASSLALAGDQSYNEQFF. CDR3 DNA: TGCGCCAGCAGCTTGGCACTAGCGGGGGATCAATCCTACAATGAGCAGTTCTTC.

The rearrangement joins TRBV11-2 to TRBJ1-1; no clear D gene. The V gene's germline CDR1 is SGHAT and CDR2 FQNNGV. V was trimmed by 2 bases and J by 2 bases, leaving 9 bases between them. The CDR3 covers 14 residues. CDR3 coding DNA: TGTGCCAGCAGCTTATATCACAGAAACACTGAAGCTTTCTTT. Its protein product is CASSLYHRNTEAFF.

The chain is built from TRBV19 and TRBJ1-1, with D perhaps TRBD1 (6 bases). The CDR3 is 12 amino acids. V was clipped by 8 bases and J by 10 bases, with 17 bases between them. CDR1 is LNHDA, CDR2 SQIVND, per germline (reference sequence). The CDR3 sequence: CASDPGTSGAFF. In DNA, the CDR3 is TGTGCCAGTGATCCCGGGACAAGTGGAGCTTTCTTT.

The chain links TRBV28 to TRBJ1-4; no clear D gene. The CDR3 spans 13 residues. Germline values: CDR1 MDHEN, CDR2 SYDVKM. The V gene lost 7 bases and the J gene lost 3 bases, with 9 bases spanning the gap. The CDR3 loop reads CASTGRPNEKLFF. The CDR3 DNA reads TGTGCCAGCACTGGGAGACCTAATGAAAAACTGTTTTTT.

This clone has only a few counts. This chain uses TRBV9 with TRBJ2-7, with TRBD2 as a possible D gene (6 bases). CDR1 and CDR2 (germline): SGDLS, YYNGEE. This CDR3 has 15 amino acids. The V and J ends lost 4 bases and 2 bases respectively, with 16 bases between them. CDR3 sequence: CASSPTWTGAYEQYF. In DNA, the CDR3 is TGTGCCAGCAGCCCCACCTGGACGGGAGCCTACGAGCAGTACTTC.

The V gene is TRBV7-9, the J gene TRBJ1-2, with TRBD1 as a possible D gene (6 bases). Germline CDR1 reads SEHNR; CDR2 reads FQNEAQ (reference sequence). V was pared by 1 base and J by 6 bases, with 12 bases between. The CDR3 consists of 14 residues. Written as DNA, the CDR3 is TGTGCCAGCAGCTTAGAGGCAGGGGCGGATGGCTACACCTTC. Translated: CASSLEAGADGYTF. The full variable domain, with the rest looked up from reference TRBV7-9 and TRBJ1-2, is DTGVSQNPRHKITKRGQNVTFRCDPISEHNRLYWYRQTLGQGPEFLTYFQNEAQLEKSRLLSDRFSAERPKGSFSTLEIQRTEQGDSAMYLCASSLEAGADGYTFGSGTRLTVV.

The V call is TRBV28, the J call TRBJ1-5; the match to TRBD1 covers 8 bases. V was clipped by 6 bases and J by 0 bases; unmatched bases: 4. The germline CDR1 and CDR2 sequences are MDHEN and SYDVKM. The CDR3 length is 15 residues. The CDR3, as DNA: TGTGCCAGCAGGACGACAGGGGTTAGCAATCAGCCCCAGCATTTT. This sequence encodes CASRTTGVSNQPQHF.

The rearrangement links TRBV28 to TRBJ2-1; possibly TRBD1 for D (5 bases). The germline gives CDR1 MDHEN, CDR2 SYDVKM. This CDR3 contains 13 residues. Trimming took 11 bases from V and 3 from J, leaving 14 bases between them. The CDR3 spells CAAGQGSYNEQFF. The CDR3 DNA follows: TGTGCCGCAGGGCAGGGAAGCTACAATGAGCAGTTCTTC. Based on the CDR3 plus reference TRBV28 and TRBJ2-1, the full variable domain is DVKVTQSSRYLVKRTGEKVFLECVQDMDHENMFWYRQDPGLGLRLIYFSYDVKMKEKGDIPEGYSVSREKKERFSLILESASTNQTSMYLCAAGQGSYNEQFFGPGTRLTVL.